Listed below are T cell receptor beta chains from one sample, sequenced in a study of control samples from healthy donors and cancer patients. Produced via immunoSEQ multiplex PCR; TCRdb's table is partial and in-frame only. The sample records around 93,000 clones, over 85% being singletons. Sequenced input: blood. These receptors all come from a human donor in good health. The donor label of this sample is uncertain. Both conserved end residues are part of each CDR3. A D gene is named only where the DNA matches it firmly. Only part of the rows carry a size: once, few, many, or a class if the clone is expanded.

CASSLDRSLAFF | TGTGCCAGCAGCTTAGACCGGAGCCTGGCTTTCTTT | - | - | TRBV7-9 | 12 | TRBJ1-1
CASSQYKNTEAFF | TGTGCCAGCAGCCAATACAAGAACACTGAAGCTTTCTTT | - | - | TRBV3-1/TRBV3-2 | 13 | TRBJ1-1
CASKDQASGTGELFF | TGTGCCAGCAAAGACCAAGCCAGTGGGACCGGGGAGCTGTTTTTT | - | - | TRBV6-4 | 15 | TRBJ2-2
CASSLSGAGSNYGYTF | TGTGCCAGCAGCCTCTCAGGGGCAGGATCTAACTATGGCTACACCTTC | - | - | TRBV3-1/TRBV3-2 | 16 | TRBJ1-2
CASSIGAGAYEQFF | TGTGCCAGTAGTATAGGGGCGGGGGCATATGAGCAGTTCTTC | - | - | TRBV19 | 14 | TRBJ2-1
CASSPDHSPNYGYTF | TGTGCCAGCTCACCAGACCACTCTCCGAACTATGGCTACACCTTC | - | - | TRBV18 | 15 | TRBJ1-2
CASSLAATGELFF | TGTGCCAGCAGCTTAGCAGCCACCGGGGAGCTGTTTTTT | - | - | TRBV7-2 | 13 | TRBJ2-2
CAISDGTASNYGYTF | TGTGCCATCAGTGACGGGACAGCTTCTAACTATGGCTACACCTTC | - | TRBD1 | TRBV10-3 | 15 | TRBJ1-2
CAIKGQGETEAFF | TGTGCCATCAAAGGGCAGGGGGAGACTGAAGCTTTCTTT | - | TRBD1 | TRBV10-3 | 13 | TRBJ1-1
CASSSLTDLWEQYF | TGTGCCAGCAGCTCCCTCACGGACCTCTGGGAGCAGTACTTC | - | - | TRBV5-6 | 14 | TRBJ2-7
CASSIVGDPNQPQHF | TGTGCCAGTAGTATAGTGGGGGACCCCAATCAGCCCCAGCATTTT | - | - | TRBV19 | 15 | TRBJ1-5
CASSVEGRNEQFF | TGTGCCAGCAGCGTAGAGGGACGAAATGAGCAGTTCTTC | - | - | TRBV9 | 13 | TRBJ2-1
CASGDGRYQPQHF | TGTGCCAGCGGGGATGGGCGTTATCAGCCCCAGCATTTT | - | - | TRBV9 | 13 | TRBJ1-5
CASSLDSANTEAFF | TGTGCCAGCAGCTTAGACAGTGCGAACACTGAAGCTTTCTTT | - | - | TRBV13 | 14 | TRBJ1-1
CASIDRGQRGAEAFF | TGTGCCAGTATAGACCGGGGACAGAGAGGGGCTGAAGCTTTCTTT | - | TRBD1 | TRBV19 | 15 | TRBJ1-1
CASSALQGAITEAFF | TGCGCCAGCAGCGCCCTACAGGGGGCGATCACTGAAGCTTTCTTT | - | TRBD1 | TRBV5-1 | 15 | TRBJ1-1
CASSPRNTEKLFF | TGTGCCAGCTCACCACGGAACACTGAAAAACTGTTTTTT | - | - | TRBV18 | 13 | TRBJ1-4
CASSQHGGARELFF | TGTGCCAGCAGCCAACACGGGGGCGCCAGGGAGCTGTTTTTT | - | - | TRBV6-5 | 14 | TRBJ2-2
CASSTGLTTNEKLFF | TGTGCCAGCAGTACCGGACTGACAACTAATGAAAAACTGTTTTTT | - | - | TRBV6-6 | 15 | TRBJ1-4
CASSGAASGGAVDTQYF | TGCGCCAGCAGCGGGGCGGCTAGCGGGGGGGCAGTAGATACGCAGTATTTT | - | TRBD2 | TRBV5-1 | 17 | TRBJ2-3
CASSTGASYEQYF | TGTGCCAGCAGTACAGGGGCCTCCTACGAGCAGTACTTC | - | TRBD1 | TRBV6-5 | 13 | TRBJ2-7
CASSQTGSMNNEQFF | TGCGCCAGCAGTCAGACAGGGAGTATGAACAATGAGCAGTTCTTC | - | TRBD1 | TRBV23-1 | 15 | TRBJ2-1
CASSHSGALNEKLFF | TGTGCCAGCAGTCATAGTGGAGCGCTCAATGAAAAACTGTTTTTT | - | - | TRBV3-1/TRBV3-2 | 15 | TRBJ1-4
CASSQEAGPYNEQFF | TGCGCCAGCAGCCAAGAAGCGGGACCCTACAATGAGCAGTTCTTC | - | TRBD2 | TRBV4-3 | 15 | TRBJ2-1
CASSEGQGAGNTIYF | TGCGCCAGCAGCGAGGGGCAGGGCGCTGGAAACACCATATATTTT | - | - | TRBV5-1 | 15 | TRBJ1-3
CASSMRGGGEEAFF | TGTGCCAGTAGTATGCGGGGAGGAGGAGAGGAAGCTTTCTTT | - | - | TRBV19 | 14 | TRBJ1-1
CASSSEVGTRPSSYGYTF | TGTGCCAGCAGTTCCGAAGTAGGGACTCGCCCCTCGTCTTATGGCTACACCTTC | - | - | TRBV6-2/TRBV6-3 | 18 | TRBJ1-2
CASSQVAATNEKLFF | TGTGCCAGCAGCCAAGTCGCTGCAACTAATGAAAAACTGTTTTTT | - | - | TRBV14 | 15 | TRBJ1-4
CASSLTGLSYEQYF | TGTGCCAGCAGCCTGACAGGCCTCTCCTACGAGCAGTACTTC | - | - | TRBV27 | 14 | TRBJ2-7
CASSLNGQGLTYEQYF | TGTGCCAGCAGCTTGAACGGGCAGGGGCTTACCTACGAGCAGTACTTC | - | - | TRBV5-8 | 16 | TRBJ2-7
CASSLGRRALNEQFF | TGTGCCAGCAGCTTAGGGCGCCGGGCCCTCAATGAGCAGTTCTTC | - | - | TRBV11-3 | 15 | TRBJ2-1
CASRRTGELFF | TGTGCCAGCAGGCGAACCGGGGAGCTGTTTTTT | once | - | TRBV27 | 11 | TRBJ2-2
CASSQVRDRGSPLHF | TGTGCCAGCAGCCAAGTTCGGGACAGAGGCTCACCCCTCCACTTT | - | TRBD1 | TRBV3-1/TRBV3-2 | 15 | TRBJ1-6
CASSLGDTSSYNSPLHF | TGTGCCAGCAGCTTGGGGGACACTAGCTCCTATAATTCACCCCTCCACTTT | once | - | TRBV7-6 | 17 | TRBJ1-6
CASSYSNRGYNYGYTF | TGTGCCAGCAGTTACTCTAACAGGGGGTATAACTATGGCTACACCTTC | - | TRBD1 | TRBV6-5 | 16 | TRBJ1-2
CASSFFGNTEAFF | TGTGCCAGCAGCTTCTTCGGGAACACTGAAGCTTTCTTT | - | - | TRBV7-2 | 13 | TRBJ1-1
CASKTKAGNQPQHF | TGTGCCAGCAAAACCAAAGCGGGCAATCAGCCCCAGCATTTT | - | - | TRBV19 | 14 | TRBJ1-5
CATSETGFGYTF | TGTGCCACCAGTGAGACAGGGTTCGGCTACACCTTC | - | TRBD1 | TRBV24-1 | 12 | TRBJ1-2
CASSSNSNTEAFF | TGTGCCAGCAGTTCAAATTCGAACACTGAAGCTTTCTTT | - | - | TRBV27 | 13 | TRBJ1-1
CASSHRGNTEAFF | TGTGCCAGCAGCCACAGGGGGAACACTGAAGCTTTCTTT | - | TRBD1 | TRBV6-5 | 13 | TRBJ1-1
CASSPGQGFGYTF | TGTGCCAGCAGTCCGGGACAGGGATTTGGCTACACCTTC | - | TRBD1 | TRBV27 | 13 | TRBJ1-2
CASSLEAGGNEKLFF | TGCGCCAGCAGCTTGGAGGCAGGGGGGAATGAAAAACTGTTTTTT | once | TRBD1 | TRBV5-1 | 15 | TRBJ1-4
CASSFTTMNTEAFF | TGTGCCAGTAGTTTCACGACGATGAACACTGAAGCTTTCTTT | once | - | TRBV19 | 14 | TRBJ1-1
CASSEAAGQGFYGYTF | TGTGCCAGCAGTGAAGCGGCGGGACAGGGGTTCTATGGCTACACCTTC | - | TRBD1 | TRBV6-1 | 16 | TRBJ1-2
CSADVSMMAFF | TGCAGTGCCGATGTGAGCATGATGGCTTTCTTT | - | - | TRBV20-1 | 11 | TRBJ1-1
CASSPDGGQPQHF | TGTGCCAGCAGCCCGGATGGAGGCCAGCCCCAGCATTTT | once | - | TRBV3-1/TRBV3-2 | 13 | TRBJ1-5
CASSFSYTGELFF | TGTGCCAGCAGTTTTTCATACACCGGGGAGCTGTTTTTT | - | - | TRBV12-3/TRBV12-4 | 13 | TRBJ2-2
CASSVTSGGTYNEQFF | TGTGCCAGCTCAGTGACTAGCGGGGGGACCTACAATGAGCAGTTCTTC | - | TRBD2 | TRBV18 | 16 | TRBJ2-1
CASSIGSGYNNQPQHF | TGTGCCAGTAGTATAGGGTCAGGGTATAACAATCAGCCCCAGCATTTT | - | - | TRBV19 | 16 | TRBJ1-5
CASSQGDRALGGQFF | TGCGCCAGCAGCCAAGGGGACAGGGCCCTGGGTGGGCAGTTCTTC | - | TRBD1 | TRBV4-3 | 15 | TRBJ2-1
CASSPRRQGGETQYF | TGTGCCAGTAGTCCCCGGCGACAGGGTGGGGAGACCCAGTACTTC | - | TRBD1 | TRBV19 | 15 | TRBJ2-5
CASTGRLVGETQYF | TGTGCCAGCACCGGCCGGTTGGTCGGGGAGACCCAGTACTTC | - | - | TRBV6-5 | 14 | TRBJ2-5
CASSWGGSSNQPQHF | TGTGCCAGCAGTTGGGGGGGGTCAAGCAATCAGCCCCAGCATTTT | - | - | TRBV6-5 | 15 | TRBJ1-5